The next 8 T cell receptor beta chains were all read from a single sample in a study of human T cells and chemical hapten exposure (dated by TCRdb to the early 2020s). Per the publication, the time point label means: patch test 1, 2 weeks after DPC sensitization. The treatment or condition label on this specimen signifies: therapeutic diphenylcyclopropenone sensitization with weekly scalp DPC. Receptor libraries were prepared by RACE. Sequencing instrument: NextSeq 500. TCRdb reanalyzed the raw reads on its own, using fastp at Q25 for trimming and MiXCR for clone calling, and kept in-frame beta chains. Rows with one shared CDR3 protein collapse into an entry with the most common genes and DNA. The sample yields around 190,000 distinct CDR3 sequences; approximately 20% were counted once. The ten largest clones take up under 7% of the sample. This specimen consisted of whole blood, obtained in connection with sensitization to the hapten diphenylcyclopropenone (DPC). All receptors derive from a woman aged 45-60 years with alopecia areata. Some clones in this sample may be carry-over from other donors' samples.

DNA for the CDR3: TGTGCCAATTATGACTCAGGGGGCGCGGGTAGCACTGAAGCTTTCTTT. Encoded protein: CANYDSGGAGSTEAFF. This chain connects TRBV2 to TRBJ1-1; 8 nucleotides match TRBD1. Trimming removed 10 bases from V and 4 bases from J; junction bases left unmatched: 17. CDR1 SNHLY and CDR2 FYNNEI come from the germline V gene. There are 16 residues in the CDR3.

J is TRBJ1-3 and V is TRBV12-3 or TRBV12-4; D unresolved. The CDR3 runs to 11 residues. V lost 6 bases, J lost 4 bases, and 4 bases lay in between. The CDR3 DNA reads as TGTGCCAGCAGACAGGGAAACACCATATATTTT. Translation gives CASRQGNTIYF.

The rearrangement joins TRBV7-9 to TRBJ1-4; D uncertain. V lost 5 bases to trimming and J lost 3 bases, with 13 bases between them. The CDR3 covers 15 residues. Per the germline V gene, CDR1 is SEHNR and CDR2 is FQNEAQ (reference sequence). The CDR3 coding sequence is TGTGCCAGCAGCCGTGTTGGAGTATCTAATGAAAAACTGTTTTTT. Amino acid sequence: CASSRVGVSNEKLFF. Based on the CDR3 plus reference TRBV7-9 and TRBJ1-4, the full variable domain is DTGVSQNPRHKITKRGQNVTFRCDPISEHNRLYWYRQTLGQGPEFLTYFQNEAQLEKSRLLSDRFSAERPKGSFSTLEIQRTEQGDSAMYLCASSRVGVSNEKLFFGSGTQLSVL.

Ten or more counts support this clonotype. The chain combines TRBV29-1 with TRBJ2-7, with 9 bases lining up with TRBD1. V trimming: 7 bases; J trimming: 5 bases; junction bases outside the gene matches: 6. From germline, CDR1 is SQVTM and CDR2 ANQGSEA. CDR3 length equals 12 residues. The DNA of the CDR3 is TGCAGCGGAGGACAGGGGACGGACGAGCAGTACTTC. It codes for CSGGQGTDEQYF.

The chain uses TRBV7-2 and TRBJ2-3, with 10 bases aligning to TRBD2. V gave up 5 bases and J gave up 4 bases; unmatched junction bases: 6. The CDR3 has 15 amino acids. Germline-derived CDR1 and CDR2 are SGHTA and FQGNSA. DNA for the CDR3: TGTGCCAGCAGCAAAGCGGGAGGGGACGCAGATACGCAGTATTTT. Protein product: CASSKAGGDADTQYF.

This clonotype has at least ten counts. V usage is TRBV20-1 and J usage is TRBJ2-4; TRBD1 agrees at 8 bases. CDR3 length equals 14 residues. V was pared by 4 bases and J by 0 bases, with 2 bases of the junction left unmatched. From germline, CDR1 is DFQATT and CDR2 SNEGSKA (reference sequence). The CDR3 here is CSANRGLAKNIQYF. The CDR3, as DNA: TGCAGTGCTAACAGGGGGTTAGCCAAAAACATTCAGTACTTC.

The V call is TRBV7-9, the J call TRBJ1-4; D ambiguous. The CDR3 is made up of 14 amino acids. V lost 5 bases and J lost 1, with 8 bases in between. CDR1 SEHNR and CDR2 FQNEAQ come from the germline V gene (reference sequence). CDR3 loop: CASSGERTNEKLFF. The CDR3 nucleotides are TGTGCCAGCAGCGGGGAACGAACTAATGAAAAACTGTTTTTT.

This clonotype has a handful of counts. The gene calls are TRBV7-9 and TRBJ2-1; 7 bases are shared with TRBD2. Per the germline V gene, CDR1 is SEHNR and CDR2 is FQNEAQ (reference sequence). Germline trimming cut 5 bases from V and 2 bases from J; bases unmatched to any gene: 9. This CDR3 region has 16 residues. CDR3 sequence: CASSGRLAAAYNEQFF. The CDR3 nucleotides are TGTGCCAGCAGCGGCAGACTAGCCGCCGCCTACAATGAGCAGTTCTTC.